Listed below are T cell receptor beta chains from one sample, sequenced in a study of T cells in Graves' hyperthyroidism and ophthalmopathy. MiXCR, run by TCRdb on the multiplex PCR reads, gives a single entry per CDR3 protein. The data hold approximately 480,000 distinct CDR3 sequences, with roughly 20% observed a single time. The sample was blood. These receptors were obtained from a man younger than 35 with Graves' hyperthyroidism. Each CDR3 is given with its conserved first and last residue. The order of the fields is D gene, V gene, clone size, CDR3 protein. A D gene is named only where the DNA matches it firmly. Clone size is shown for a subset of rows, as once, few, many or a class of expanded clone.

d_call: .; v_call: TRBV7-3; clone_size: few; cdr3_aa: CASSLMPRAQEINQPQHF
d_call: .; v_call: TRBV6-5; clone_size: many; cdr3_aa: CASSFYSPPREQYF
d_call: .; v_call: TRBV20-1; clone_size: .; cdr3_aa: CSAQGGSNIQYF
d_call: .; v_call: TRBV2; clone_size: many; cdr3_aa: CASGPALQETQYF
d_call: .; v_call: TRBV20-1; clone_size: many; cdr3_aa: CSAPSATAFNTEAFF
d_call: .; v_call: TRBV12-3/TRBV12-4; clone_size: many; cdr3_aa: CASSLRLTNTGELFF
d_call: .; v_call: TRBV30; clone_size: many; cdr3_aa: CAWRRRDGGYTF
d_call: TRBD1; v_call: TRBV3-1; clone_size: .; cdr3_aa: CASSHSDRDSDYGYTF
d_call: .; v_call: TRBV6-2/TRBV6-3; clone_size: .; cdr3_aa: CASSQKGLFYEQYF
d_call: .; v_call: TRBV30; clone_size: many; cdr3_aa: CAWSLDTTYEQYF
d_call: .; v_call: TRBV28; clone_size: few; cdr3_aa: CASSLRNRLTVSNQPQHF
d_call: .; v_call: TRBV6-1; clone_size: many; cdr3_aa: CASSPLTGIAEAFF
d_call: TRBD2; v_call: TRBV11-2; clone_size: few; cdr3_aa: CVSSLGGRGETQYF
d_call: .; v_call: TRBV29-1; clone_size: few; cdr3_aa: CSVPFSMNTEAFF
d_call: .; v_call: TRBV5-1; clone_size: many; cdr3_aa: CASSLGQRGEAFF
d_call: .; v_call: TRBV28; clone_size: .; cdr3_aa: CASSFPLAGGTEAFF
d_call: .; v_call: TRBV28; clone_size: many; cdr3_aa: CASSTLNLYEQYF
d_call: .; v_call: TRBV4-2; clone_size: many; cdr3_aa: CASSQGTNSLYGYTF
d_call: TRBD2; v_call: TRBV27; clone_size: .; cdr3_aa: CASSLSASGIYEQYF
d_call: TRBD1; v_call: TRBV9; clone_size: many; cdr3_aa: CASSLRDRVQETQYF
d_call: .; v_call: TRBV28; clone_size: .; cdr3_aa: CASSEGGLRAEAFF
d_call: .; v_call: TRBV6-5; clone_size: many; cdr3_aa: CASSRRVLGTQYF
d_call: TRBD1; v_call: TRBV30; clone_size: .; cdr3_aa: CAWTAGQGRREQYF
d_call: .; v_call: TRBV12-3/TRBV12-4; clone_size: many; cdr3_aa: CASSLGQGKFGYTF
d_call: TRBD1; v_call: TRBV12-5; clone_size: many; cdr3_aa: CASGGQGGFPRAYEQYF
d_call: TRBD2; v_call: TRBV28; clone_size: .; cdr3_aa: CASSPPGLAEDEQYF
d_call: TRBD2; v_call: TRBV28; clone_size: few; cdr3_aa: CASTGTSGITGELFF
d_call: .; v_call: TRBV7-9; clone_size: many; cdr3_aa: CASRASANTEAFF
d_call: TRBD1; v_call: TRBV12-3/TRBV12-4; clone_size: .; cdr3_aa: CASSSYSAGGQPQHF
d_call: TRBD1; v_call: TRBV9; clone_size: few; cdr3_aa: CASSVVGTGATGELFF
d_call: .; v_call: TRBV6-1; clone_size: many; cdr3_aa: CASSQGGQPQHF
d_call: .; v_call: TRBV11-1; clone_size: many; cdr3_aa: CASSFKPGPGMAYGYTF
d_call: .; v_call: TRBV19; clone_size: once; cdr3_aa: CASSIRLDGYTF
d_call: .; v_call: TRBV27; clone_size: many; cdr3_aa: CASSPTRPNLSKTQYF
d_call: .; v_call: TRBV20-1; clone_size: few; cdr3_aa: CSTFAALNTEAFF
d_call: .; v_call: TRBV12-3/TRBV12-4; clone_size: many; cdr3_aa: CASSPIIYYGYTF
d_call: .; v_call: TRBV10-3; clone_size: many; cdr3_aa: CATYQLVESDTQYF
d_call: .; v_call: TRBV12-3/TRBV12-4; clone_size: .; cdr3_aa: CASRDRTRSENTIYF
d_call: .; v_call: TRBV7-8; clone_size: many; cdr3_aa: CASSLDRVREQYF
d_call: .; v_call: TRBV2; clone_size: .; cdr3_aa: CASASTSGANTGELFF
d_call: TRBD1; v_call: TRBV12-3/TRBV12-4; clone_size: .; cdr3_aa: CASKLDRDHREAFF
d_call: TRBD2; v_call: TRBV20-1; clone_size: many; cdr3_aa: CSAQRGYTGELFF
d_call: .; v_call: TRBV7-6; clone_size: .; cdr3_aa: CASSRTVGQGLSEQYF
d_call: .; v_call: TRBV15; clone_size: many; cdr3_aa: CATSRGGSSMAEAFF
d_call: TRBD1; v_call: TRBV20-1; clone_size: many; cdr3_aa: CSATGPRGSNEQYF
d_call: TRBD1; v_call: TRBV7-9; clone_size: few; cdr3_aa: CASSGTGFGNTIYF